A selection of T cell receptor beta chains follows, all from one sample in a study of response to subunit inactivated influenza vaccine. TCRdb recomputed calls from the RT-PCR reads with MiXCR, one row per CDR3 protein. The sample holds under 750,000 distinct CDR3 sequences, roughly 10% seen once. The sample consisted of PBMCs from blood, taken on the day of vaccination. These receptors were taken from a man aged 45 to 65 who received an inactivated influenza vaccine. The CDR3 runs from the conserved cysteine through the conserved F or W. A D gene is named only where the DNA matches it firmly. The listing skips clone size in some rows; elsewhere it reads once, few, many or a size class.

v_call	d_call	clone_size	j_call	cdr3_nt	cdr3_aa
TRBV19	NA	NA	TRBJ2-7	TGTGCCAGTAGTCTCGGACCTTACGGCTCCTACGAGCAGTACTTC	CASSLGPYGSYEQYF
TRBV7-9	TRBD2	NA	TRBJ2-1	TGTGCCAGCAGTAAGAGTAGCGGGAGGGCGGCCTACAATGAGCAGTTCTTC	CASSKSSGRAAYNEQFF
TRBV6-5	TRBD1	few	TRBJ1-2	TGTGCCAGCAGTTGGACAGGGGTGGAAAACTATGGCTACACCTTC	CASSWTGVENYGYTF
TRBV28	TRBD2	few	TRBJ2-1	TGTGCCAGCAGTTCCCCTCTGGGGGCTAGCGGGACCTACAATGAGCAGTTCTTC	CASSSPLGASGTYNEQFF
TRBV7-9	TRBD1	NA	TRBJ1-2	TGTGCCAGCAGACGGCGACAGGGGGATGGCTACACCTTC	CASRRRQGDGYTF
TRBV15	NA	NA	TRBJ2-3	TGTGCCACCAGCAGAGCTCCCCTTGGGGGGCCCACAGATACGCAGTATTTT	CATSRAPLGGPTDTQYF
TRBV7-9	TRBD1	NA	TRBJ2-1	TGTGCCAGCAGCTTAGCATGGGACAGGGCCGACAATGAGCAGTTCTTC	CASSLAWDRADNEQFF
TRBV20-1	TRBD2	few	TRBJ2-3	TGCAGTGCTGATATAGCGGGAGTGCCAGATACGCAGTATTTT	CSADIAGVPDTQYF
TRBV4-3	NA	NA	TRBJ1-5	TGCGCCAGCAGCCAAGATAAGGGACGGCAGCCCCAGCATTTT	CASSQDKGRQPQHF
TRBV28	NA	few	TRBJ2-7	TGTGCCAGCAGGGGACACTACGAGCAGTACTTC	CASRGHYEQYF
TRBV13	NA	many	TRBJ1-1	TGTGCCAGCAGCTATCAGGGGCGCATGAACACTGAAGCTTTCTTT	CASSYQGRMNTEAFF
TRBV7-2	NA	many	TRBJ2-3	TGTGCCAGCAGCCCCGACCGCCGACCGACGGGTACGCAGTATTTT	CASSPDRRPTGTQYF
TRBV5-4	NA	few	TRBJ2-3	TGTGCCAGCAGCCCGGAGAAGGGCACAGATACGCAGTATTTT	CASSPEKGTDTQYF
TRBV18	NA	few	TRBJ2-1	TGTGCCAGCTCACCTAGAGCGGCCACCGGGCTCAATGAGCAGTTCTTC	CASSPRAATGLNEQFF
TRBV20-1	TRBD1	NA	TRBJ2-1	TGCAGTGCTAGAGGAGGACAGGGGGCTAATGAGCAGTTCTTC	CSARGGQGANEQFF
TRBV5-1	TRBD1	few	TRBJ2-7	TGCGCCAGCGGGGGAGGAGGGACAGGGCCCTACGAGCAGTACTTC	CASGGGGTGPYEQYF
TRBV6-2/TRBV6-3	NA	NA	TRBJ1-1	TGTGCCAGCCACCGGGCCTTCCTAGAAGCCACTGAAGCTTTCTTT	CASHRAFLEATEAFF